Included here is one TCR beta chain sequence, with context. Its matching antigen is unknown. A much larger clone sits a single nucleotide away, making a read error possible. This sample is part of a study of CD8+CD57+ T cells in acquired aplastic anemia. Whole-study context: Quantities of DNA derived from sorted CD4+ and CD8+ cells averaged approximately 3 ug. Study-wide findings and caveats: Patient and control CD8+ Simpson's diversity was not significantly different. Patients and controls had in common approximately 28 CD8+ CDR3 sequences.

This CDR3 contains 16 residues. The germline CDR1 and CDR2 sequences are LNHDA and SQIVND (reference sequence). Using genomic DNA as the template, TCR beta VDJ and CDR3 profiling was carried out. MiXCR, applied by TCRdb to the reads, yields one record per CDR3 protein. The repertoire has around 430,000 distinct CDR3 sequences, around 33% of them found once; the top ten carry under 0.95%. In patients chosen for sequencing, flow cytometry had shown CD8+CD57+ cell expansion. Every patient had severe acquired aplastic anemia. The sequence derives from a human donor with aplastic anemia. Sample: sorted CD4+, CD8+, or CD8+CD57+ T cells (not recorded which) from PBMCs. The rearrangement links TRBV19 to TRBJ2-7; 13 nucleotides align to TRBD2. CDR3 coding DNA: TGTGCCTGTAGTCTCCGACTAGCGGGAGGTCGGGGGGAGCAGTACTTC. The encoded protein is CACSLRLAGGRGEQYF.